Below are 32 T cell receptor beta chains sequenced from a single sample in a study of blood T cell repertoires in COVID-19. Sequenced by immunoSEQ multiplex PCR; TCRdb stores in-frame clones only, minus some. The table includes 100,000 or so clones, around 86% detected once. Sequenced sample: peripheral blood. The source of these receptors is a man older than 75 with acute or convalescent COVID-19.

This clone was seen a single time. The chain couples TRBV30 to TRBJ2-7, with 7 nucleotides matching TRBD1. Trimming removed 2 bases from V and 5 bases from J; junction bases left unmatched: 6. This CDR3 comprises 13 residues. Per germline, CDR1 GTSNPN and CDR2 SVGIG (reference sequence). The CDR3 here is CAWSSQGPDEQYF. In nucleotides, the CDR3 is TGTGCCTGGAGTTCACAGGGGCCGGACGAGCAGTACTTC.

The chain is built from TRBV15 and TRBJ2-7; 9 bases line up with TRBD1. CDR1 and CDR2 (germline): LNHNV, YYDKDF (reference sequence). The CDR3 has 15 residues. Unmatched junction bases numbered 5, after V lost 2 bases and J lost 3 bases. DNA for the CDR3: TGTGCCACCAGCAGACCGGGACAGGGAATCTACGAGCAGTACTTC. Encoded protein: CATSRPGQGIYEQYF.

Written as DNA, the CDR3 is TGTGCCAGCACCCGGGACAGTGACTATGGCTACACCTTC. Its translation: CASTRDSDYGYTF. V usage is TRBV7-9 and J usage is TRBJ1-2; 7 nucleotides match TRBD1. CDR1 is SEHNR and CDR2 is FQNEAQ in the germline V gene (reference sequence). The V gene end was trimmed by 7 bases and the J gene end by 3 bases; junction bases not matched to a gene: 5. CDR3 length: 13 residues.

The CDR3 is CASKGTGGGGQYF. In nucleotides, the CDR3 is TGTGCCAGCAAGGGGACAGGGGGAGGTGGGCAGTACTTC. This rearrangement joins TRBV2 to TRBJ2-7; 11 nucleotides line up with TRBD1. Trimming at V came to 7 bases and at J to 9 bases, leaving 8 bases not matched to a gene. There are 13 residues in the CDR3. Germline CDR1 reads SNHLY; CDR2 reads FYNNEI.

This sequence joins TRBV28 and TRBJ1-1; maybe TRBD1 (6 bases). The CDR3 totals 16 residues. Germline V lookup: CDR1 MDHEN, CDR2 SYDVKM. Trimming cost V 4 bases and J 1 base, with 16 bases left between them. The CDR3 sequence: CASSSFPKGQNTEAFF. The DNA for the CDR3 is TGTGCCAGCAGTTCCTTTCCTAAGGGACAGAACACTGAAGCTTTCTTT.

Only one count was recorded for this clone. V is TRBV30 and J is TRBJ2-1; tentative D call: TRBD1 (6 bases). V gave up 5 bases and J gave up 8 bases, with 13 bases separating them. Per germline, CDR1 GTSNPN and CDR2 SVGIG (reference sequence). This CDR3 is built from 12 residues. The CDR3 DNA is TGTGCCTGGTCCGGTGGGGGCGATGAGCAGTTCTTC. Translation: CAWSGGGDEQFF.

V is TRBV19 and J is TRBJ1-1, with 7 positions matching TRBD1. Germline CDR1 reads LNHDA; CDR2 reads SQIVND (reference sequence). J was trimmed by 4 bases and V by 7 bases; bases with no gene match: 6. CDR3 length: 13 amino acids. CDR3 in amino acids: CASISGGFTEAFF. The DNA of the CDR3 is TGTGCCAGTATATCAGGGGGGTTCACTGAAGCTTTCTTT.

In nucleotides, the CDR3 is TGTGCCAGCAGTTACCAGGCAGGGGTGGAATCACCCCTCCACTTT. Translated: CASSYQAGVESPLHF. The V call is TRBV6-5, the J call TRBJ1-6; TRBD1 is a possible D gene (6 bases). Germline assignment: CDR1 MNHEY and CDR2 SVGAGI. Between the trimmed V and J ends, which lost 2 bases and 10 bases, there was a span of 15 bases. The CDR3 contains 15 residues.

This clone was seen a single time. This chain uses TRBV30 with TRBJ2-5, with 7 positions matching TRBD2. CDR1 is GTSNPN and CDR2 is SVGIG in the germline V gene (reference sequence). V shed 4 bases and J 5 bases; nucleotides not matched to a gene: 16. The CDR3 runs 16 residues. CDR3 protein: CAWKEVMAGVKETQYF. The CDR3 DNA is TGTGCCTGGAAAGAGGTTATGGCGGGAGTGAAGGAGACCCAGTACTTC. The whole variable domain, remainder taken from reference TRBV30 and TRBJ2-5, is SQTIHQWPATLVQPVGSPLSLECTVEGTSNPNLYWYRQAAGRGLQLLFYSVGIGQISSEVPQNLSASRPQDRQFILSSKKLLLSDSGFYLCAWKEVMAGVKETQYFGPGTRLLVL.

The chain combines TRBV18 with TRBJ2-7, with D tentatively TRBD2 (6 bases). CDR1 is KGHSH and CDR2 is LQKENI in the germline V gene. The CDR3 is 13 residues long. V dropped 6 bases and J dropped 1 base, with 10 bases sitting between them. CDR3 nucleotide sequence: TGTGCCAGCTCGCGGGATCTGTCCTACGAGCAGTACTTC. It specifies CASSRDLSYEQYF.

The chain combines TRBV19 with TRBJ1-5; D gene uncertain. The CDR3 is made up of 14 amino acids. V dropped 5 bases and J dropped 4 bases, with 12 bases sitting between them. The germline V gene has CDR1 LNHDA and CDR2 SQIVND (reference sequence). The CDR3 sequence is CASSSGRGNQPQHF. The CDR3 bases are TGTGCCAGTAGTTCCGGACGGGGAAATCAGCCCCAGCATTTT.

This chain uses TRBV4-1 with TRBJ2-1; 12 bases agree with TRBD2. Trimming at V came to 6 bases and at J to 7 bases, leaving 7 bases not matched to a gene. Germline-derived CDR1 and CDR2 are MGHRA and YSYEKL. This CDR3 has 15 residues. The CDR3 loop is CASSLGLAGLNEQFF. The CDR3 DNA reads TGCGCCAGCAGTCTGGGACTAGCGGGTCTGAATGAGCAGTTCTTC.

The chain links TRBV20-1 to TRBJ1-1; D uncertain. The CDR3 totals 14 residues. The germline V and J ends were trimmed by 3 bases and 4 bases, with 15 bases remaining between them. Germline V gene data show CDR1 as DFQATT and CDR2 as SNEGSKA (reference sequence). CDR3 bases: TGCAGTGCTAGTACCCTAGAGAGTTTCACTGAAGCTTTCTTT. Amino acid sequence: CSASTLESFTEAFF.

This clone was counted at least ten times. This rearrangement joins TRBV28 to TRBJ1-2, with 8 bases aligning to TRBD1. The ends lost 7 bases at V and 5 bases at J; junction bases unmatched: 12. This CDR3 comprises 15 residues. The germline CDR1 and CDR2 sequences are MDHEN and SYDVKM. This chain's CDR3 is CASTLSQGARYGYTF. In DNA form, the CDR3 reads TGTGCCAGCACCCTGTCTCAGGGGGCGCGTTATGGCTACACCTTC.

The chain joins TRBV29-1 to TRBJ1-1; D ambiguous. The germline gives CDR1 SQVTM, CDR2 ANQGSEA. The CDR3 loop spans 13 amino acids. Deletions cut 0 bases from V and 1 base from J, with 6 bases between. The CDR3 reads CSVEDQANTEAFF. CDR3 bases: TGCAGCGTTGAAGATCAGGCGAACACTGAAGCTTTCTTT.

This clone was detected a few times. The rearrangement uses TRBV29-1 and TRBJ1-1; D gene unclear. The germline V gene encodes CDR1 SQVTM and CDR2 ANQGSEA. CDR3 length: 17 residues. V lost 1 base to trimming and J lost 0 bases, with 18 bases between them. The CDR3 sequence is CSVEGKERDQMNTEAFF. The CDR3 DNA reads TGCAGCGTTGAAGGGAAGGAGCGGGATCAGATGAACACTGAAGCTTTCTTT.

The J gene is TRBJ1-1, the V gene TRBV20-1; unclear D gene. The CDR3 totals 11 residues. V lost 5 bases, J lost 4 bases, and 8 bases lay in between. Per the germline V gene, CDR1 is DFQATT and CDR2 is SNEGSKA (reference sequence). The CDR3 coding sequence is TGCAGTGCTTTCAAGAGCACTGAAGCTTTCTTT. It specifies CSAFKSTEAFF.

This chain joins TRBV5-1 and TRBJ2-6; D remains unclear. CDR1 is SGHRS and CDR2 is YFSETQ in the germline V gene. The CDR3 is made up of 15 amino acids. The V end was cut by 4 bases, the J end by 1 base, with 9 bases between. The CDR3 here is CASSGGTSGANVLTF. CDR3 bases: TGCGCCAGCAGCGGCGGCACTTCTGGGGCCAACGTCCTGACTTTC.

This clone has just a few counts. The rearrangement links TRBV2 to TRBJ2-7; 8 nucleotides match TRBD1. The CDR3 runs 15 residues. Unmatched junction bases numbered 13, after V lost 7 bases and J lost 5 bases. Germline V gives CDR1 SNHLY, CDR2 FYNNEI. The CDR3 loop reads CASTITDRAFDEQYF. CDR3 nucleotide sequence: TGTGCCAGCACTATTACGGACAGGGCATTCGACGAGCAGTACTTC.

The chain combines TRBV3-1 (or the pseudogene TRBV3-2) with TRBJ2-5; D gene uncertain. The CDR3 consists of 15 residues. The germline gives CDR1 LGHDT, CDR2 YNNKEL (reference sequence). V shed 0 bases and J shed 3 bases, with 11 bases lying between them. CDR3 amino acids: CASSQESQFKETQYF. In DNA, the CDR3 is TGTGCCAGCAGCCAAGAATCGCAGTTTAAAGAGACCCAGTACTTC.

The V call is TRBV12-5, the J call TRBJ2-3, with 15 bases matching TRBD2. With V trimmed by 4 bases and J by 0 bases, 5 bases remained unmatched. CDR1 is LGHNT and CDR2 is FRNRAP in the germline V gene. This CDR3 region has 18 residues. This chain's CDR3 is CASGSGLAGGTSTDTQYF. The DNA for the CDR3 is TGTGCTAGTGGTTCGGGACTAGCGGGAGGAACTAGCACAGATACGCAGTATTTT.

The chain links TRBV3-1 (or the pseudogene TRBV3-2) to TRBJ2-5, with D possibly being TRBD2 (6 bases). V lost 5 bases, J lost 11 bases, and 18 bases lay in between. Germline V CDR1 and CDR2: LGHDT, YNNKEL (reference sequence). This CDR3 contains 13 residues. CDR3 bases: TGTGCCAGCAGCTATTCCGGGACTTCCAGTCAGTACTTC. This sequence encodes CASSYSGTSSQYF.

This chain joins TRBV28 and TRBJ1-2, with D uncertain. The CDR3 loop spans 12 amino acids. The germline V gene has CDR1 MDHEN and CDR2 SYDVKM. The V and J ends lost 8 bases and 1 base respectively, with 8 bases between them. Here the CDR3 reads CASQRVNYGYTF. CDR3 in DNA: TGTGCCAGCCAGAGGGTTAACTATGGCTACACCTTC.

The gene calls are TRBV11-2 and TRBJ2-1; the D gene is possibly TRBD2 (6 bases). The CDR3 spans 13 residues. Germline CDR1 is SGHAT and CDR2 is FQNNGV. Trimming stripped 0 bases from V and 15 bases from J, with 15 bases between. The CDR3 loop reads CASSLDYRGGGFF. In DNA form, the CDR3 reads TGTGCCAGCAGCTTAGATTATAGGGGAGGAGGGTTCTTC.

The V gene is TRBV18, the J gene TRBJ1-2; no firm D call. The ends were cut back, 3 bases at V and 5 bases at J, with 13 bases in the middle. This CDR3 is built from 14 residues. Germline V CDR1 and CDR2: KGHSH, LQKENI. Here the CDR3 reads CASSPGEGIYGYTF. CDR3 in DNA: TGTGCCAGCTCACCGGGTGAGGGAATTTATGGCTACACCTTC.

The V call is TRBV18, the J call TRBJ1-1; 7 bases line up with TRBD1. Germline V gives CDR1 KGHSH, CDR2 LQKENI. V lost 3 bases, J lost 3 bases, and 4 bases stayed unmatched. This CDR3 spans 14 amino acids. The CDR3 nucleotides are TGTGCCAGCTCACCCCCGGGACAGTACACTGAAGCTTTCTTT. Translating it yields CASSPPGQYTEAFF.

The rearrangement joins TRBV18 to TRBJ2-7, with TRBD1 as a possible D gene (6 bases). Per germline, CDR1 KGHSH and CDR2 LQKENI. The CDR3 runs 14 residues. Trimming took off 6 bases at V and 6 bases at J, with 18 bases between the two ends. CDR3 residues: CASSRDTGFAEQYF. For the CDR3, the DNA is TGTGCCAGCTCGAGGGACACCGGATTCGCCGAGCAGTACTTC. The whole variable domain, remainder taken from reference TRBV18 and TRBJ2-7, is NAGVMQNPRHLVRRRGQEARLRCSPMKGHSHVYWYRQLPEEGLKFMVYLQKENIIDESGMPKERFSAEFPKEGPSILRIQQVVRGDSAAYFCASSRDTGFAEQYFGPGTRLTVT.

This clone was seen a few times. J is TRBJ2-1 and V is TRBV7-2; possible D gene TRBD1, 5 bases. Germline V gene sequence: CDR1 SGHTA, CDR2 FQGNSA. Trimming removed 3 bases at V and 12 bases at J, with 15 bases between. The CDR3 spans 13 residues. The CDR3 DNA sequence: TGTGCCAGCAGCTTTATAGGGGTAGTTGGGCAGTTCTTC. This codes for CASSFIGVVGQFF.

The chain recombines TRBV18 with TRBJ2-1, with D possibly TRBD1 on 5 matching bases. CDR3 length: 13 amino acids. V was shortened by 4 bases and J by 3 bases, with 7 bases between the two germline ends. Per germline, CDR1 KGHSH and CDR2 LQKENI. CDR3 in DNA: TGTGCCAGCTCACGGACAAACTACAATGAGCAGTTCTTC. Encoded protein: CASSRTNYNEQFF.

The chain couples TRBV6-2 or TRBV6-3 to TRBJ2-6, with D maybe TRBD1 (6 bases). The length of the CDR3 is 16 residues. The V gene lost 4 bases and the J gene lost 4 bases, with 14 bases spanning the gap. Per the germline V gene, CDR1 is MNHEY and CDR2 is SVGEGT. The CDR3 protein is CASSSVQGKGANVLTF. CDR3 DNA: TGTGCCAGCAGTTCTGTGCAGGGGAAAGGGGCCAACGTCCTGACTTTC.

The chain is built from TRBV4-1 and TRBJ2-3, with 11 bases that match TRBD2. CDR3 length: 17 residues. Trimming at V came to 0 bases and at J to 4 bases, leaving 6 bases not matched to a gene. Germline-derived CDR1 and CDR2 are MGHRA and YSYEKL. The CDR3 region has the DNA TGCGCCAGCAGCCAAGATTGGCTAGCGGGAGGCTCAGATACGCAGTATTTT. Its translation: CASSQDWLAGGSDTQYF.

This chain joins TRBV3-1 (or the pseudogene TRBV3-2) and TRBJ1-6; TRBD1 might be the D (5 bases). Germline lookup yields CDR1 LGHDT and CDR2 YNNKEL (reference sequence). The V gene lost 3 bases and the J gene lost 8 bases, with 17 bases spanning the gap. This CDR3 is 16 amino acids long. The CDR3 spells CASSQGTGRMDSPLHF. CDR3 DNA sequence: TGTGCCAGCAGCCAGGGCACAGGACGCATGGATTCACCCCTCCACTTT.